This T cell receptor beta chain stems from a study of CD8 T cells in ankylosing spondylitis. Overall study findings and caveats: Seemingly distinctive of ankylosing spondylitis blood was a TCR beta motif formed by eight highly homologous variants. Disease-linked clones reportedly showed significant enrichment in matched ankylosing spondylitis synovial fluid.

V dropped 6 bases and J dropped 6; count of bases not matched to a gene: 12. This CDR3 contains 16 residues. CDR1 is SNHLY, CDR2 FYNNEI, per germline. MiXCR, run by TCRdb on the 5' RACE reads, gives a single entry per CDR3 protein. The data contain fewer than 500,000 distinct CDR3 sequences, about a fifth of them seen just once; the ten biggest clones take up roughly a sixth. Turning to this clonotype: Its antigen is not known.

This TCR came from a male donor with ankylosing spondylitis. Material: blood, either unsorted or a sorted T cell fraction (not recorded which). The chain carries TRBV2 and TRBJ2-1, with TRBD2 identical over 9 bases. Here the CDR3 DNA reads TGTGCCAGCAGCCCCCCGCTAGCGGGATCGGGCAATGAGCAGTTCTTC. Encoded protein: CASSPPLAGSGNEQFF. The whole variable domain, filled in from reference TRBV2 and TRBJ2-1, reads EPEVTQTPSHQVTQMGQEVILRCVPISNHLYFYWYRQILGQKVEFLVSFYNNEISEKSEIFDDQFSVERPDGSNFTLKIRSTKLEDSAMYFCASSPPLAGSGNEQFFGPGTRLTVL.